The 30 T cell receptor beta chains below come from one sample, sequenced in a study of shared clonotypes between healthy human individuals. TCRdb keeps only in-frame clones here, not all; method: immunoSEQ multiplex PCR. The sample shows around 1,100,000 clones, roughly 77% of them seen only once. Sequencing used memory CD4+ T cells from PBMCs. Subset defined: CD45RA-negative fraction. Receptor source: a man between 18 and 29 years old in good health. Some clones in this sample may be carry-over from other donors' samples.

V and J are TRBV7-2 and TRBJ2-7, with 7 bases that match TRBD2. V lost 3 bases and J lost 5; bases outside the gene matches: 4. Germline V lookup: CDR1 SGHTA, CDR2 FQGNSA. This CDR3 region has 13 residues. The CDR3 sequence: CASSFRGSNEQYF. The DNA for the CDR3 is TGTGCCAGCAGCTTCCGCGGGAGTAACGAGCAGTACTTC. The full variable domain, with the rest looked up from reference TRBV7-2 and TRBJ2-7, is GAGVSQSPSNKVTEKGKDVELRCDPISGHTALYWYRQSLGQGLEFLIYFQGNSAPDKSGLPSDRFSAERTGGSVSTLTIQRTQQEDSAVYLCASSFRGSNEQYFGPGTRLTVT.

The chain couples TRBV6-6 to TRBJ2-5; possibly TRBD2 for D (5 bases). Trimming shortened V by 2 bases and J by 5 bases, and 12 bases separated the two germline ends. Per germline, CDR1 MNHNY and CDR2 SVGAGI (reference sequence). This CDR3 is built from 14 residues. CDR3 nucleotides: TGTGCCAGCAGTTACGGCCTAGCCACGGAGACCCAGTACTTC. This sequence encodes CASSYGLATETQYF.

CDR3 coding DNA: TGTGCCGGCGGGAGGGCCTCCTCATACGAGCAGTACTTC. Its translation: CAGGRASSYEQYF. The chain recombines TRBV30 with TRBJ2-5, with TRBD2 identical over 9 bases. With the DNA end fitting TRBJ2-7 better, the J assignment may be wrong. The germline gives CDR1 GTSNPN, CDR2 SVGIG (reference sequence). The CDR3 is 13 residues long.

The rearrangement joins TRBV18 to TRBJ2-5; tentative D call: TRBD1 (5 bases). Germline CDR1 and CDR2: KGHSH and LQKENI. There are 13 residues in the CDR3. Trimming took off 8 bases at V and 3 bases at J, with 13 bases between the two ends. This CDR3 is CASLRQYKETQYF. The CDR3 region has the DNA TGTGCCAGCCTACGACAGTACAAAGAGACCCAGTACTTC.

The gene calls are TRBV28 and TRBJ1-2; D gene ambiguous. The germline CDR1 and CDR2 sequences are MDHEN and SYDVKM. The CDR3 is made up of 14 amino acids. The V end lost 7 bases, the J end lost 6 bases, and 18 bases lay between the germline ends. CDR3 region: CASNLAGQRNGYTF. In DNA, the CDR3 is TGTGCCAGCAACCTCGCGGGCCAGCGGAATGGCTACACCTTC.

The V gene is TRBV6-6, the J gene TRBJ2-7, with D perhaps TRBD1 (6 bases). Per germline, CDR1 MNHNY and CDR2 SVGAGI (reference sequence). Between the trimmed V and J ends, which lost 2 bases and 2 bases, there was a span of 16 bases. CDR3 length: 16 residues. The CDR3 here is CASSYQPGHGTYEQYF. The CDR3 nucleotides are TGTGCCAGCAGTTACCAACCGGGACACGGGACCTACGAGCAGTACTTC.

The chain recombines TRBV19 with TRBJ1-3; 7 bases map to TRBD1. The CDR3 is 14 residues long. V shed 5 bases, J shed 3 bases, and the junction held 4 bases outside the gene matches. CDR1 and CDR2 from the germline V gene are LNHDA and SQIVND (reference sequence). In nucleotides, the CDR3 is TGTGCCAGTAGTTCAGGGGGAAGTGGAAACACCATATATTTT. Translated: CASSSGGSGNTIYF.

V gene TRBV11-2 combines with J gene TRBJ2-2; TRBD2 matches 7 bases. The V gene end was trimmed by 5 bases and the J gene end by 7 bases; junction bases not matched to a gene: 13. The length of the CDR3 is 16 residues. Germline CDR1 and CDR2: SGHAT and FQNNGV. CDR3 nucleotide sequence: TGTGCCAGCAGCCTCTATGGGGCGGGGGACGGCGGGGAGCTGTTTTTT. Protein: CASSLYGAGDGGELFF.

This clone was seen a single time. The junction and the germline gene differ at one end; a read error may be behind it. The rearrangement joins TRBV30 to TRBJ1-5, with 8 bases lining up with TRBD1. Germline assignment: CDR1 GTSNPN and CDR2 SVGIG (reference sequence). The CDR3 loop spans 15 amino acids. The CDR3 sequence is CAGSDWTGNNQPQHF. The CDR3, as DNA: TGTGCCGGGAGCGATTGGACAGGGAACAATCAGCCCCAGCATTTT.

This chain joins TRBV28 and TRBJ2-6; 11 bases align to TRBD1. This CDR3 contains 15 residues. Germline loops: CDR1 MDHEN, CDR2 SYDVKM. V lost 7 bases, J lost 2 bases, and 1 base stayed unmatched. CDR3 region: CASTGQGAGANVLTF. The CDR3 region has the DNA TGTGCCAGCACGGGACAGGGGGCTGGGGCCAACGTCCTGACTTTC.

This clone has a single count. The chain links TRBV30 to TRBJ1-5; 10 bases are shared with TRBD1. Per the germline V gene, CDR1 is GTSNPN and CDR2 is SVGIG (reference sequence). The CDR3 runs 16 residues. Trimming cost V 2 bases and J 2 bases; bases outside gene matches: 6. The CDR3: CAWSFRTGGRNQPQHF. The DNA of the CDR3 is TGTGCCTGGAGTTTCAGGACAGGGGGACGCAATCAGCCCCAGCATTTT. Full variable domain (outside the CDR3, taken from reference TRBV30 and TRBJ1-5): SQTIHQWPATLVQPVGSPLSLECTVEGTSNPNLYWYRQAAGRGLQLLFYSVGIGQISSEVPQNLSASRPQDRQFILSSKKLLLSDSGFYLCAWSFRTGGRNQPQHFGDGTRLSIL.

The chain uses TRBV2 and TRBJ2-1, with D perhaps TRBD2 (5 bases). V was pared by 6 bases and J by 5 bases, with 20 bases between. The length of the CDR3 is 16 residues. Germline V lookup: CDR1 SNHLY, CDR2 FYNNEI. CDR3 nucleotide sequence: TGTGCCAGCAGAACGAGGGTGAGGCAAACTAACAATGAGCAGTTCTTC. It specifies CASRTRVRQTNNEQFF.

The chain has TRBV7-9 and TRBJ2-7; D gene unclear. The germline V and J ends were trimmed by 0 bases and 4 bases, with 7 bases remaining between them. The CDR3 length is 13 residues. Germline V lookup: CDR1 SEHNR, CDR2 FQNEAQ (reference sequence). CDR3 loop: CASSLANGYEQYF. CDR3 in DNA: TGTGCCAGCAGCTTAGCGAATGGTTACGAGCAGTACTTC.

This clone was picked up a small number of times. This sequence joins TRBV4-3 and TRBJ1-2; weak D call: TRBD1 (5 bases). V dropped 2 bases and J dropped 2 bases, with 12 bases sitting between them. CDR1 and CDR2 (germline): LGHNA, YSLEER. There are 15 residues in the CDR3. The CDR3, as DNA: TGCGCCAGCAGCCAACCGGGCCCAGGGAACTATGGCTACACCTTC. Translation gives CASSQPGPGNYGYTF.

The chain's CDR3 is CSVNGRARNEQFF. DNA for the CDR3: TGCAGCGTGAACGGGAGGGCCAGGAATGAGCAGTTCTTC. The gene calls are TRBV29-1 and TRBJ2-1, with 8 bases fitting TRBD2. With 6 bases clipped from V and 7 bases from J, the junction kept 8 bases outside the gene matches. Germline CDR1 SQVTM, CDR2 ANQGSEA. This CDR3 has 13 residues.

This rearrangement joins TRBV15 to TRBJ1-2; 7 bases match TRBD1. Germline CDR1 and CDR2: LNHNV and YYDKDF (reference sequence). J was trimmed by 6 bases and V by 1 base; bases with no gene match: 11. This CDR3 has 16 residues. The CDR3 nucleotides are TGTGCCACCAGCAGAGGGGGACAGACCCCGATCCATGGCTACACCTTC. Translating gives CATSRGGQTPIHGYTF.

As regards this clone: A far larger clone differs by one base, so this is likely a read error. The chain links TRBV18 to TRBJ1-5, with D perhaps TRBD1 (6 bases). V was cut by 1 base and J by 8 bases, with 9 bases left in between. The CDR3 totals 13 residues. CDR1 is KGHSH, CDR2 LQKENI, per germline. As DNA, the CDR3 is TGTGCCAGCTCACCACAGGGGGATAAGCCCCAGCATTTT. It is translated as CASSPQGDKPQHF.

This clone was detected a few times. In the same sample, other DNA sequences code for this CDR3. The chain links TRBV18 to TRBJ2-7; perhaps TRBD1 as D (5 bases). The germline V gene has CDR1 KGHSH and CDR2 LQKENI. V was clipped by 2 bases and J by 3 bases, with 8 bases between them. The CDR3 is made up of 13 amino acids. CDR3 residues: CASSPGRGYEQYF. CDR3 nucleotides: TGTGCCAGCTCACCAGGAAGGGGCTACGAGCAGTACTTC.

The chain employs TRBV6-1 and TRBJ1-2; D gene uncertain. The V end lost 2 bases, the J end lost 3 bases, and 7 bases lay between the germline ends. The germline V gene has CDR1 MNHNS and CDR2 SASEGT. This CDR3 has 13 residues. The CDR3 reads CASSEQWDYGYTF. DNA for the CDR3: TGTGCCAGCAGTGAACAATGGGACTATGGCTACACCTTC.

The chain carries TRBV12-1 and TRBJ2-1; TRBD2, the table's D call, lacks a check against the DNA. TRBV12-1 is reported as a pseudogene. The CDR3 totals 15 residues. The CDR3 sequence is CASSSAGIAGHEQFF. In nucleotides, the CDR3 is TGTGCCAGCAGCTCAGCGGGAATCGCGGGTCATGAGCAGTTCTTC.

The V call is TRBV11-3, the J call TRBJ2-2; TRBD2 is a possible D gene (5 bases). Trimming took off 1 base at V and 0 bases at J, with 12 bases between the two ends. Germline V gene sequence: CDR1 SGHNT, CDR2 YENEEA. The CDR3 is made up of 17 amino acids. CDR3 sequence (DNA): TGTGCCAGCAGCTTAGGCCTCGCGGAGGCGAACACCGGGGAGCTGTTTTTT. Translating gives CASSLGLAEANTGELFF.

This chain uses TRBV2 with TRBJ2-1; D unclear. Germline loops: CDR1 SNHLY, CDR2 FYNNEI. The CDR3 loop spans 14 amino acids. V shed 4 bases and J shed 2 bases, with 9 bases lying between them. The CDR3 nucleotides are TGTGCCAGCAGTGGGCTAGGCACCTACAATGAGCAGTTCTTC. Protein sequence: CASSGLGTYNEQFF.

The chain carries TRBV28 and TRBJ1-1, with TRBD1 as a possible D gene (5 bases). V lost 0 bases, J lost 6 bases, and 11 bases lay in between. The CDR3 length is 14 residues. In germline, CDR1 is MDHEN, CDR2 SYDVKM. The DNA of the CDR3 is TGTGCCAGCAGTTTATGGGGGGTTGACGCTGAAGCTTTCTTT. Amino acid sequence: CASSLWGVDAEAFF.

As for this clone: This CDR3 is also generated by other DNA sequences in the sample. V usage is TRBV27 and J usage is TRBJ2-1; TRBD2 is a possible D gene (6 bases). V shed 1 base and J shed 1 base, with 11 bases lying between them. The length of the CDR3 is 16 residues. CDR1 is MNHEY and CDR2 is SMNVEV in the germline V gene (reference sequence). CDR3 in amino acids: CASSLYPSASYNEQFF. CDR3 sequence (DNA): TGTGCCAGCAGTTTATATCCTAGCGCGTCCTACAATGAGCAGTTCTTC.

The CDR3 sequence: CASSISWVAEQFF. The CDR3 region has the DNA TGTGCCAGTAGCATAAGCTGGGTAGCTGAGCAGTTCTTC. The chain couples TRBV19 to TRBJ2-1; D call uncertain. The germline CDR1 and CDR2 sequences are LNHDA and SQIVND (reference sequence). CDR3 size: 13 residues. V lost 6 bases and J 9 bases, leaving 15 bases between the germline ends.

V usage is TRBV19 and J usage is TRBJ1-1; D is undetermined. Germline V gene sequence: CDR1 LNHDA, CDR2 SQIVND (reference sequence). V was pared by 7 bases and J by 3 bases, with 9 bases between. CDR3 length: 12 amino acids. The CDR3 reads CASISSHTEAFF. DNA of the CDR3: TGTGCCAGTATCAGCTCTCACACTGAAGCTTTCTTT.

The V call is TRBV9, the J call TRBJ1-2; 7 bases match TRBD1. This CDR3 is 15 amino acids long. J lost 6 bases, V lost 0 bases, and 8 bases had no gene match. Germline CDR1 and CDR2: SGDLS and YYNGEE. This chain's CDR3 is CASSVGGGGVNGYTF. The CDR3 DNA is TGTGCCAGCAGCGTAGGTGGAGGGGGCGTGAATGGCTACACCTTC. Together with reference TRBV9 and TRBJ1-2, the CDR3 gives the full variable domain: DSGVTQTPKHLITATGQRVTLRCSPRSGDLSVYWYQQSLDQGLQFLIQYYNGEERAKGNILERFSAQQFPDLHSELNLSSLELGDSALYFCASSVGGGGVNGYTFGSGTRLTVV.

V and J are TRBV4-3 and TRBJ2-3; D not certain. The V gene's germline CDR1 is LGHNA and CDR2 YSLEER. Trimming left V 1 base short and J 1 base short, with 9 bases between. This CDR3 comprises 15 residues. This CDR3 reads CASSQGTYRTDTQYF. Written as DNA, the CDR3 is TGCGCCAGCAGCCAAGGAACATACCGCACAGATACGCAGTATTTT.

The chain uses TRBV6-5 and TRBJ1-2; D perhaps matches TRBD1 (6 bases). This CDR3 has 14 residues. Germline loops: CDR1 MNHEY, CDR2 SVGAGI. Trimming took off 8 bases at V and 6 bases at J, with 19 bases between the two ends. CDR3 sequence: CASGRLVGADGYTF. The CDR3 DNA is TGTGCCAGCGGACGCCTGGTGGGGGCGGATGGCTACACCTTC.

CDR3 in DNA: TGTGCCAGCAGCGTAGAGGAAGGGCAGCCTAATGAAAAACTGTTTTTT. It codes for CASSVEEGQPNEKLFF. J is TRBJ1-4 and V is TRBV9, with D unresolved. The germline gives CDR1 SGDLS, CDR2 YYNGEE. There are 16 residues in the CDR3. Trimming shortened V by 0 bases and J by 3 bases, and 12 bases separated the two germline ends.